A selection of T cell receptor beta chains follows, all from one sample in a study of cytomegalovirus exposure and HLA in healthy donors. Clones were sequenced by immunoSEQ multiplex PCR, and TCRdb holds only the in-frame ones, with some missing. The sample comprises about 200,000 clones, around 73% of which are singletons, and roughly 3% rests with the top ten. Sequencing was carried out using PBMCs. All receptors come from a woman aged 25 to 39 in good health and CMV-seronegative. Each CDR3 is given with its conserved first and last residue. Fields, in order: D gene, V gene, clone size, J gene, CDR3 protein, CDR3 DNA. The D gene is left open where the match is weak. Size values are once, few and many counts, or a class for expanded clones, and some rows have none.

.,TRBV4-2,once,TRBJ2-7,CASSRSVGSGYYEQYF,TGTGCCAGCAGCCGATCCGTTGGTAGCGGATACTACGAGCAGTACTTC
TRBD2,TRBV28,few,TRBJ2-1,CASSSLAGTSRGQFF,TGTGCCAGCAGTTCTCTAGCGGGAACGTCTCGGGGGCAGTTCTTC
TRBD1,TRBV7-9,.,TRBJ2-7,CASTTRDRHYEQYF,TGTGCCAGCACCACCCGGGACAGACACTACGAGCAGTACTTC
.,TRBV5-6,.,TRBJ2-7,CASSPGVGQGGEQYF,TGTGCCAGCAGCCCAGGGGTCGGGCAGGGCGGCGAGCAGTACTTC
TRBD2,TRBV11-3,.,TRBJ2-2,CASSKGLAGVGELFF,TGTGCCAGCAGCAAGGGACTAGCGGGAGTCGGGGAGCTGTTTTTT
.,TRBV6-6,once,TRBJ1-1,CASTPSGGRVTEAFF,TGTGCCAGCACTCCCAGCGGAGGAAGAGTCACTGAAGCTTTCTTT
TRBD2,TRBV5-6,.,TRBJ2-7,CASSPGTSRLSSYEQYF,TGTGCCAGCAGCCCCGGGACTAGTCGCCTCAGCTCCTACGAGCAGTACTTC
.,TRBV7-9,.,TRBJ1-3,CASSLPGGNTIYF,TGTGCCAGCAGCTTACCAGGGGGAAACACCATATATTTT
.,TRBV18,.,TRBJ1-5,CASSPPGQGNQPQHF,TGTGCCAGCTCACCACCGGGTCAGGGCAATCAGCCCCAGCATTTT
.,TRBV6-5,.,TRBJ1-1,CASSNSGSIGAFF,TGTGCCAGCAGTAACTCAGGGAGCATTGGAGCTTTCTTT
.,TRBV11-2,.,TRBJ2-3,CASSLEWPFTDTQYF,TGTGCCAGCAGCTTAGAATGGCCTTTCACAGATACGCAGTATTTT
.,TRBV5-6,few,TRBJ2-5,CASRRGLGRAQETQYF,TGTGCCAGCAGGCGGGGTTTGGGCAGGGCTCAAGAGACCCAGTACTTC
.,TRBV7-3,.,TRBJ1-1,CASSLPGNTEAFF,TGTGCCAGCAGCCTACCGGGGAACACTGAAGCTTTCTTT
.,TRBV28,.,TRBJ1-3,CASVAPLGGITGNTIYF,TGTGCCAGCGTCGCACCCCTCGGGGGAATTACAGGAAACACCATATATTTT
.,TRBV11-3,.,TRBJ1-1,CASKSPRAPEAFF,TGTGCCAGCAAGAGCCCCAGGGCCCCTGAAGCTTTCTTT
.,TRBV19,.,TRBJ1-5,CASEDSAHNQPQHF,TGTGCCAGTGAAGACAGTGCCCACAATCAGCCCCAGCATTTT
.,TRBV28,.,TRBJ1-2,CASSSPWDFNYGYTF,TGTGCCAGCAGCTCACCCTGGGACTTTAACTATGGCTACACCTTC
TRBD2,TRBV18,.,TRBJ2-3,CASSPRSLAGLADTQYF,TGTGCCAGCTCACCACGGAGCCTAGCGGGGTTGGCAGATACGCAGTATTTT
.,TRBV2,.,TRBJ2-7,CAILGGGKSYEQYF,TGTGCCATCCTGGGGGGAGGCAAATCCTACGAGCAGTACTTC
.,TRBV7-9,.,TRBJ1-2,CASSEVLGAGYGYTF,TGTGCCAGCAGCGAAGTCCTAGGGGCTGGCTATGGCTACACCTTC
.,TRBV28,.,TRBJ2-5,CASSGGGYGGAEETQYF,TGTGCCAGCAGTGGTGGTGGCTATGGGGGCGCAGAAGAGACCCAGTACTTC
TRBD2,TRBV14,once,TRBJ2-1,CASSPPGLAGGPEQFF,TGTGCCAGCAGCCCACCGGGACTAGCGGGAGGTCCTGAGCAGTTCTTC
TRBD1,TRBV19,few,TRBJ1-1,CASSVMPGQGKTEAFF,TGTGCCAGTAGTGTGATGCCGGGACAGGGGAAAACTGAAGCTTTCTTT
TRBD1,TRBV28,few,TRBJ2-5,CASSPWDRELSAQYF,TGTGCCAGCAGTCCTTGGGACAGGGAGCTTTCGGCCCAGTACTTC
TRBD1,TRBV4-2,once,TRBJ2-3,CASSQEVVGRGRTDTQYF,TGTGCCAGCAGCCAAGAAGTGGTGGGCAGGGGGCGTACAGATACGCAGTATTTT
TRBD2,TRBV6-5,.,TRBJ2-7,CASSYFRLAYEQYF,TGTGCCAGCAGTTACTTCAGACTAGCGTACGAGCAGTACTTC
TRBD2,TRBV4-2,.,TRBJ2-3,CASSSTSGGAGDTQYF,TGTGCCAGCAGCTCCACCAGCGGGGGGGCCGGAGATACGCAGTATTTT
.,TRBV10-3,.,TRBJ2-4,CAISETAGMDKNIQYF,TGTGCCATCAGTGAGACGGCAGGGATGGACAAAAACATTCAGTACTTC
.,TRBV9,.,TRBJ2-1,CASSVGQSPEQFF,TGTGCCAGCAGCGTAGGACAGTCCCCTGAGCAGTTCTTC
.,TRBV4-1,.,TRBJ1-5,CASSQNRAAGYNQPQHF,TGCGCCAGCAGCCAAAACCGGGCGGCGGGGTACAATCAGCCCCAGCATTTT
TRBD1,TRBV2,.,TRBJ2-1,CASVRGRSSYNEQFF,TGTGCCAGCGTTAGGGGGCGTAGCTCCTACAATGAGCAGTTCTTC
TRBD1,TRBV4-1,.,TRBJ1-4,CASSQGTGTGGTFSTSEKLFF,TGCGCCAGCAGCCAAGGTACCGGGACAGGGGGAACGTTTTCGACTAGTGAAAAACTGTTTTTT
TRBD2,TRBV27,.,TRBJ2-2,CASSLRLAGGTGELFF,TGTGCCAGCAGCTTACGACTAGCGGGCGGGACCGGGGAGCTGTTTTTT
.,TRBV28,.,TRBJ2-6,CASSLLGPGDSGANVLTF,TGTGCCAGCAGTTTATTAGGCCCGGGGGACTCTGGGGCCAACGTCCTGACTTTC
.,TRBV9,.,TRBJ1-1,CASSVLRNTEAFF,TGTGCCAGCAGCGTTTTGCGGAACACTGAAGCTTTCTTT
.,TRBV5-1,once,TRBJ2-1,CASSFTGRANEQFF,TGCGCCAGCAGCTTCACAGGGAGGGCCAATGAGCAGTTCTTC
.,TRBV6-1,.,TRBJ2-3,CASSARPLRDTDTQYF,TGTGCCAGCAGTGCTCGCCCACTACGAGACACAGATACGCAGTATTTT
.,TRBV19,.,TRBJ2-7,CASSNGGGASYEQYF,TGTGCCAGTAGTAATGGAGGGGGCGCCTCCTACGAGCAGTACTTC
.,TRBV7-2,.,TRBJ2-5,CASSLTRGGETQYF,TGTGCCAGCAGCTTAACTAGAGGGGGTGAGACCCAGTACTTC
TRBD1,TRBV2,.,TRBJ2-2,CASGRRTGTGELFF,TGTGCCAGCGGCCGTCGGACAGGCACCGGGGAGCTGTTTTTT
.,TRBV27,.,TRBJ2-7,CASSLGRTYEQYF,TGTGCCAGCAGTTTAGGGCGTACCTACGAGCAGTACTTC
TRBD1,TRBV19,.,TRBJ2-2,CASSHTGVAGELFF,TGTGCCAGTAGTCACACAGGGGTGGCCGGGGAGCTGTTTTTT
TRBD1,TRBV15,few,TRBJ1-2,CATSRDYTGDGYTF,TGTGCCACCAGCAGAGATTATACAGGGGATGGCTACACCTTC
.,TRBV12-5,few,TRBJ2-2,CASGLLTSKGTGELFF,TGTGCTAGTGGTTTGCTAACCTCCAAGGGGACCGGGGAGCTGTTTTTT
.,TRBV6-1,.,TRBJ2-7,CASSGNRGGEQYF,TGTGCCAGCAGTGGGAACAGGGGGGGGGAGCAGTACTTC
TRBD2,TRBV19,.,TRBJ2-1,CASSMGFLAGGQFF,TGTGCCAGTAGTATGGGCTTCCTAGCGGGGGGACAGTTCTTC
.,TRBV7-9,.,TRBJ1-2,CASSLDEEVVGYTF,TGTGCCAGCAGCTTAGATGAGGAGGTGGTAGGCTACACCTTC
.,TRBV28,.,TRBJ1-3,CASLARDSGNTIYF,TGTGCCAGCCTTGCGCGGGACTCTGGAAACACCATATATTTT
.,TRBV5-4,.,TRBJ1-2,CASSLVLGAYGYTF,TGTGCCAGCAGCTTGGTCCTGGGGGCCTATGGCTACACCTTC
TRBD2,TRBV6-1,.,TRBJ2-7,CAAGGLYAYEQYF,TGTGCCGCGGGAGGACTCTACGCCTACGAGCAGTACTTC
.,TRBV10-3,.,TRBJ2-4,CAISESFLAKNIQYF,TGTGCCATCAGTGAGTCCTTTTTAGCCAAAAACATTCAGTACTTC
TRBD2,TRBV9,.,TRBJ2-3,CASSPLTSGGTDTQYF,TGTGCCAGCAGCCCATTGACTAGCGGGGGCACAGATACGCAGTATTTT